The source of this T cell receptor beta chain is a study of blood T cells in healthy people across ages. This clonotype showed up just a few times. What it binds is not known. Primed by a sample-barcoded 5' primer and a J-beta primer mix, a second PCR proceeded for about 6 to 11 cycles. TCRdb re-called the 5' RACE reads with MiXCR, one entry per CDR3 protein. The data contain fewer than 800,000 distinct CDR3 sequences, 21% of them singletons. Looked up from germline, CDR1 is SGDLS and CDR2 is YYNGEE. This CDR3 spans 15 amino acids. Whole-study findings and limits: Investigators treated diversity estimates from one million T cells as underestimates.

Sample: blood. The chain links TRBV9 to TRBJ2-5; 10 bases agree with TRBD2. The DNA matches TRBJ2-1 better at its end, which makes the J call doubtful. The receptor was isolated from a man in his 70s in good health. The CDR3 nucleotides are TGTGCCAGCAGCGACCGGACTAGCGGCTACAATGAGCAGTTCTTC. This gives the protein CASSDRTSGYNEQFF.